This T cell receptor (beta chain) derives from a study of blood T cell repertoires in COVID-19. Across the whole study: Collection of acute and convalescent COVID-19 samples took place in the United States, Italy and Spain.

Per the authors' pipeline: Amplifying reference gene primers gave estimates of nucleated cell counts. Only in-frame clones appear in the TCRdb table, and some are missing; sequencing was by immunoSEQ multiplex PCR. D and trimming come from the DNA, and the V and J calls and clone size come from that table. This table holds about 86,000 clones, around four fifths found once. Germline-derived CDR1 and CDR2 are LNHDA and SQIVND (reference sequence). The ends were cut back, 3 bases at V and 8 bases at J, with 13 bases in the middle. This CDR3 has 13 residues. This clone showed up just a few times. Sample: peripheral blood. The V gene is TRBV19, the J gene TRBJ1-2; a possible D gene is TRBD1 (5 bases). This receptor was obtained from a woman of 80 years or more with active or convalescent COVID-19. CDR3 amino acids: CASSIDSRGGYTF. The CDR3 DNA reads TGTGCCAGTAGTATTGACTCAAGGGGCGGCTACACCTTC.